The 2 T cell receptor beta chains listed next were all sequenced from one sample in a study of CD8+CD57+ T cells in acquired aplastic anemia. Sequenced patients had shown CD8+CD57+ cell expansion by flow cytometry. For CDR3 and TCR beta VDJ profiling, genomic DNA was the template used. In TCRdb, the reads were re-called with MiXCR into one record per CDR3 protein. The data show approximately 250,000 distinct CDR3 sequences, with around 82% seen just once and approximately 42% held by the top ten. The sample consisted of sorted CD4+, CD8+, or CD8+CD57+ T cells (not recorded which) from PBMCs. The source of these receptors is a human donor with aplastic anemia.

The DNA for the CDR3 is TGTGCCAGCGGGAACCATGAGCAGTTCTTC. Residues: CASGNHEQFF. V is TRBV25-1 and J is TRBJ2-1; no clear D gene. Germline loops: CDR1 MGHDK, CDR2 SYGVNS. This CDR3 has 10 amino acids. V lost 8 bases, J lost 8 bases, and 7 bases lay in between. The complete variable domain, with remaining parts taken from reference TRBV25-1 and TRBJ2-1, reads EADIYQTPRYLVIGTGKKITLECSQTMGHDKMYWYQQDPGMELHLIHYSYGVNSTEKGDLSSESTVSRIRTEHFPLTLESARPSHTSQYLCASGNHEQFFGPGTRLTVL.

This clonotype has just a few counts. This may stem from a read error, because a much larger clone lies one nucleotide away. The chain couples TRBV27 to TRBJ1-1; D call uncertain. The CDR3 sequence is 13 residues long. Germline lookup yields CDR1 MNHEY and CDR2 SMNVEV (reference sequence). The CDR3 DNA sequence: TGTGCCAGCAGTTTATCAATGAACACTGAAGCTCTCTTT. This sequence encodes CASSLSMNTEALF.